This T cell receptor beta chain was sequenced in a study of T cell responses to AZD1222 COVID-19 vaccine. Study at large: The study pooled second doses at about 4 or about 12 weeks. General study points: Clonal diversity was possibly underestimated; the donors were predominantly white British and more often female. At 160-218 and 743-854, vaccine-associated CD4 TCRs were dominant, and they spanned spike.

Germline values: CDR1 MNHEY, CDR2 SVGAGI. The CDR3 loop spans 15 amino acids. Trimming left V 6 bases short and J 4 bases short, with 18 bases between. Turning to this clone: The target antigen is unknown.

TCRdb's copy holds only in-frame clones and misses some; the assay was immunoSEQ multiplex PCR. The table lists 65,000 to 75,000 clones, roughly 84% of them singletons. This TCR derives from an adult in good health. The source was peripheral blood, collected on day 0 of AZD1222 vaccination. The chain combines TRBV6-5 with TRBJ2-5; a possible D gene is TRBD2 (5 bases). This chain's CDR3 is CASRRNRGLLETQYF. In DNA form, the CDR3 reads TGTGCCAGCAGACGTAACAGAGGGCTTTTAGAGACCCAGTACTTC.